The subject of this entry is one T cell receptor (beta chain). Treatment denoted: oral pan-JAK inhibitor, 5-10 mg twice daily. The J segment lost 8 bases and the V segment lost 4 bases, leaving 6 bases of the junction unmatched. The CDR3 has 13 amino acids. CDR1 and CDR2 (germline): MGHRA, YSYEKL. The sample originates from a study of CD8+ T cells in alopecia areata. As the sequencing template, cDNA was produced by extracting RNA and reverse transcribing it. Sequenced by immunoSEQ multiplex PCR; TCRdb stores in-frame clones only, minus some. Of 95,000 to 100,000 clones detected, about 58% appear once; the ten largest clones hold 15% to 19%.

The sequence was collected from a human donor with alopecia areata. The V call is TRBV4-1, the J call TRBJ1-2; 8 bases map to TRBD1. The source was CD8+ T cells sorted from blood, collected at week 4, from a patient treated with tofacitinib. The CDR3 bases are TGCGCCAGCAGCCCGTGGACAGGGAAGGGCTACACCTTC. Protein product: CASSPWTGKGYTF.